This T cell receptor (beta chain) came from a study of T cell responses to AZD1222 COVID-19 vaccine. Measured with immunoSEQ multiplex PCR; TCRdb has only the in-frame clones, and not every one. The sample has 95,000 to 150,000 clones; 70% to 90% are singletons. Findings and limits, study-wide: Spike-specific TCR breadth rose after two AZD1222 doses, and depth rose as well.

About this clone: Its antigen is not known.

Trimming took off 7 bases at V and 4 bases at J, with 11 bases between the two ends. The CDR3 covers 13 residues. The receptor comes from an adult in good health. V is TRBV12-3 or TRBV12-4 and J is TRBJ1-5, with D maybe TRBD1 (5 bases). The starting material was peripheral blood, obtained on day 0 of AZD1222 vaccination. The CDR3 protein is CASTNRTNQPQHF. The CDR3 DNA reads as TGTGCCAGCACCAATAGGACAAATCAGCCCCAGCATTTT.